The 20 T cell receptor beta chains given below trace back to one sample, sequenced in a study of tumor-infiltrating lymphocytes in oesophageal squamous cell carcinoma. Each CDR3 protein gets one entry after TCRdb re-called the PCR reads with MiXCR. The sample carries approximately 9,500 distinct CDR3 sequences, roughly 60% recorded once. The sample taken for sequencing was esophageal tumor tissue. The receptors were gathered from a male donor with esophageal squamous cell carcinoma.

The V call is TRBV7-2, the J call TRBJ2-5, with 8 bases that match TRBD2. Germline assignment: CDR1 SGHTA and CDR2 FQGNSA. V shed 2 bases, J shed 11 bases, and the junction held 13 bases outside the gene matches. CDR3 length equals 15 residues. CDR3 coding DNA: TGTGCCAGCAGCTTAAAACGGGGGGGAAGTGGTGTGCAGTACTTC. Amino acid sequence: CASSLKRGGSGVQYF. Drawing the rest from reference TRBV7-2 and TRBJ2-5, the complete variable domain is GAGVSQSPSNKVTEKGKDVELRCDPISGHTALYWYRQSLGQGLEFLIYFQGNSAPDKSGLPSDRFSAERTGGSVSTLTIQRTQQEDSAVYLCASSLKRGGSGVQYFGPGTRLLVL.

The chain has TRBV6-9 and TRBJ2-7; D unresolved. The J call may not be correct, given that the DNA end is closer to TRBJ2-1. The CDR3 has 15 residues. Germline V CDR1 and CDR2: MNHGY, SVAAGI. CDR3 region: CASTSLAGSYNEQFF. DNA of the CDR3: TGTGCCAGCACTTCCCTCGCAGGCTCCTACAATGAGCAGTTCTTC.

The rearrangement uses TRBV7-6 and TRBJ2-1, with 9 bases identical to TRBD2. The CDR3 covers 14 residues. Trimming at V came to 5 bases and at J to 8 bases, leaving 7 bases not matched to a gene. From germline, CDR1 is SGHVS and CDR2 FNYEAQ. CDR3 sequence (DNA): TGTGCCAGCAGCCGGAGCGGGAGGAGCGATGAGCAGTTCTTC. Amino acids: CASSRSGRSDEQFF.

The rearrangement links TRBV7-6 to TRBJ2-7; D call uncertain. With the DNA end fitting TRBJ2-5 better, the J assignment may be wrong. Germline loops: CDR1 SGHVS, CDR2 FNYEAQ. The length of the CDR3 is 12 residues. The CDR3 DNA sequence: TGTGCCAGCAGCTTAGCGGGAGAGACCCAGTACTTC. This encodes CASSLAGETQYF.

In this sample, this clonotype is medium-sized. The genes are TRBV28 and TRBJ2-5, with TRBD2 matching over 13 bases. The CDR3 is made up of 18 amino acids. Germline CDR1 MDHEN, CDR2 SYDVKM. Trimming cost V 6 bases and J 4 bases; bases outside gene matches: 14. CDR3 amino acids: CASSTTRRLAGGGETQYF. The CDR3, as DNA: TGTGCCAGCAGCACCACCCGTCGACTAGCGGGAGGTGGAGAGACCCAGTACTTC.

This clonotype showed up just a few times. V is TRBV7-6 and J is TRBJ2-3, with D possibly TRBD2 on 6 matching bases. The CDR3 has 14 amino acids. Per the germline V gene, CDR1 is SGHVS and CDR2 is FNYEAQ. The ends were cut back, 0 bases at V and 3 bases at J, with 7 bases in the middle. CDR3 region: CASSLASGTDTQYF. CDR3 in DNA: TGTGCCAGCAGCTTAGCTAGCGGTACAGATACGCAGTATTTT.

This clonotype was found once. The chain joins TRBV7-6 to TRBJ1-2; a weak D match, TRBD1 (6 bases). The CDR3 is 14 residues long. V was cut by 5 bases and J by 6 bases, with 16 bases left in between. In germline, CDR1 is SGHVS, CDR2 FNYEAQ. This chain's CDR3 is CASSLLRQANGYTF. CDR3 nucleotide sequence: TGTGCCAGCAGCCTACTCAGACAGGCGAATGGCTACACCTTC.

The rearrangement joins TRBV7-2 to TRBJ2-1, with D unclear. Gene TRBJ2-7 matches the end of the DNA better, so the J call may be wrong. CDR3 length equals 16 residues. Per the germline V gene, CDR1 is SGHTA and CDR2 is FQGNSA. This CDR3 reads CASSADPLISPYEQYF. The CDR3 coding sequence is TGTGCCAGCAGCGCGGACCCTCTCATATCCCCCTACGAGCAGTACTTC.

This clonotype was seen at least ten times. The V and J genes are TRBV6-1 and TRBJ1-5; TRBD1 might be the D (5 bases). The length of the CDR3 is 15 residues. Trimming left V 5 bases short and J 6 bases short, with 17 bases between. Germline V CDR1 and CDR2: MNHNS, SASEGT. In DNA, the CDR3 is TGTGCCAGCAGTCCAGAATACAGGTCGGGTCAGCCCCAGCATTTT. Its protein is CASSPEYRSGQPQHF.

The V gene is TRBV11-2, the J gene TRBJ2-3; 7 bases match TRBD2. The CDR3 extends over 16 amino acids. V lost 5 bases, J lost 2 bases, and 10 bases stayed unmatched. CDR1 is SGHAT and CDR2 is FQNNGV in the germline V gene. The CDR3 sequence: CASSLASAGSTDTQYF. As DNA, the CDR3 is TGTGCCAGCAGCCTTGCCTCAGCGGGGTCCACAGATACGCAGTATTTT.

For this clonotype: A much larger clonotype is one base distant, so this may be a read error. The DNA is left out, because the CDR3 cannot be placed on it with certainty; the CDR3 is given as TCRdb lists it. The genes are TRBV5-1 and TRBJ2-3; whether TRBD1, the table's D call, matches the DNA was not checked. Per germline, CDR1 SGHRS and CDR2 YFSETQ. The CDR3 is 16 residues long, counting both termini. This CDR3 reads CASSFGRGANTGELYF.

The chain joins TRBV12-3 or TRBV12-4 to TRBJ2-3; D gene ambiguous. The tail of the sequence fits TRBJ2-7 better, so the J call may be wrong. The CDR3 length is 11 residues. This CDR3 is CASSFRIEQYF. CDR3 DNA sequence: TGTGCCAGCAGTTTCCGGATCGAGCAGTACTTC.

This clonotype was seen many times. CDR3: CATRDSLQETQYF. The CDR3, as DNA: TGTGCCACACGGGACAGTCTACAAGAGACCCAGTACTTC. V usage is TRBV7-9 and J usage is TRBJ2-5; TRBD1 aligns across 7 bases. Germline trimming cut 10 bases from V and 2 bases from J; bases unmatched to any gene: 7. The germline gives CDR1 SEHNR, CDR2 FQNEAQ (reference sequence). The CDR3 loop spans 13 amino acids. Full variable domain (rest looked up from reference TRBV7-9 and TRBJ2-5): DTGVSQNPRHKITKRGQNVTFRCDPISEHNRLYWYRQTLGQGPEFLTYFQNEAQLEKSRLLSDRFSAERPKGSFSTLEIQRTEQGDSAMYLCATRDSLQETQYFGPGTRLLVL.

The rearrangement links TRBV7-4 to TRBJ1-2; TRBD1 is a possible D gene (6 bases). The CDR3 is made up of 15 amino acids. Germline values: CDR1 SGHVT, CDR2 SQSDAQ. V was pared by 1 base and J by 6 bases, with 15 bases between. CDR3 sequence (DNA): TGTGCCAGCAGCTTAGAAAATTCAGGGGTCGATGGCTACACCTTC. Its protein is CASSLENSGVDGYTF.

CDR3: CASSLDGTVYEQYF. CDR3 nucleotide sequence: TGTGCCAGCAGCTTAGACGGGACAGTCTACGAGCAGTACTTC. The chain recombines TRBV7-2 with TRBJ2-7; TRBD1 matches at 7 bases. The CDR3 is made up of 14 amino acids. Germline trimming cut 1 base from V and 3 bases from J; bases unmatched to any gene: 3. The germline CDR1 and CDR2 sequences are SGHTA and FQGNSA.

V is TRBV7-2 and J is TRBJ2-3, with D possibly being TRBD1 or TRBD2 (6 bases each). This CDR3 is 17 amino acids long. Looked up from germline, CDR1 is SGHTA and CDR2 is FQGNSA. The V end was cut by 5 bases, the J end by 2 bases, with 20 bases between. The DNA for the CDR3 is TGTGCCAGCAGCCCAAGGTGGGGGGCCCCCGACACAGATACGCAGTATTTT. Protein product: CASSPRWGAPDTDTQYF.

The genes are TRBV15 and TRBJ2-7, with D hard to call. Trimming shortened V by 1 base and J by 9 bases, and 10 bases separated the two germline ends. CDR1 is LNHNV, CDR2 YYDKDF, per germline (reference sequence). The CDR3 is 12 residues long. As DNA, the CDR3 is TGTGCCACCAGCAGAGGAGAAGATACGCAGTACTTC. It yields the protein CATSRGEDTQYF. Using reference TRBV15 and TRBJ2-7 for the parts outside the CDR3, the full variable domain is DAMVIQNPRYQVTQFGKPVTLSCSQTLNHNVMYWYQQKSSQAPKLLFHYYDKDFNNEADTPDNFQSRRPNTSFCFLDIRSPGLGDTAMYLCATSRGEDTQYFGPGTRLTVT.

By its share, this clonotype is medium-sized. The V and J genes are TRBV24-1 and TRBJ2-5; D gene ambiguous. V dropped 5 bases and J dropped 4 bases, with 7 bases sitting between them. Germline values: CDR1 KGHDR, CDR2 SFDVKD. The CDR3 sequence is 12 residues long. CDR3 sequence reads: CATSAVGETQYF. The CDR3 nucleotides read TGTGCCACCAGTGCCGTGGGAGAGACCCAGTACTTC.

This chain uses TRBV5-1 with TRBJ1-2; 11 nucleotides line up with TRBD1. From germline, CDR1 is SGHRS and CDR2 YFSETQ. The V segment lost 0 bases and the J segment 4 bases; nucleotides outside the gene matches: 2. The CDR3 covers 15 residues. This CDR3 is CASSLGTGGFYGYTF. The CDR3 coding sequence is TGCGCCAGCAGCTTGGGGACAGGGGGCTTCTATGGCTACACCTTC.

This clonotype was observed a handful of times. The V call is TRBV7-2, the J call TRBJ2-7, with 9 bases identical to TRBD1. Trimming removed 2 bases from V and 2 bases from J; junction bases left unmatched: 7. CDR1 is SGHTA, CDR2 FQGNSA, per germline. CDR3 length: 16 residues. The CDR3 loop reads CASSLTGTGSPYEQYF. CDR3 DNA: TGTGCCAGCAGCTTAACCGGGACAGGGTCCCCCTACGAGCAGTACTTC.